This passage covers 7 T cell receptor beta chains from one sample sequenced in a study of cytomegalovirus exposure and HLA in healthy donors (dated by TCRdb to about 2017). Library creation used the immunoSEQ multiplex PCR assay. The multiplex PCR relied on a mix of 60 forward primers for TCR Vbeta segments and 13 reverse primers for TCR Jbeta segments. TCRdb mirrors the immuneACCESS table, restricted to in-frame sequences. Some clones are absent from its copies; in checked studies, under half trace to an unresolved V gene, and the reason for the others is unknown. This sample is represented by some 150,000 clones; approximately 80% of them were singletons. The ten largest clones represent about 4.5% of the sample. The sample comprised PBMCs. The receptors come from a man aged 25 to 40 in good health and CMV-seronegative.

This sequence joins TRBV30 and TRBJ2-7; maybe TRBD2 (5 bases). This CDR3 comprises 13 residues. The ends were cut back, 6 bases at V and 6 bases at J, with 18 bases in the middle. CDR1 and CDR2 from the germline V gene are GTSNPN and SVGIG (reference sequence). CDR3 in DNA: TGTGCCTGCAAGCAGACGAATCGGGGCGAGCAGTACTTC. Translating gives CACKQTNRGEQYF.

This rearrangement joins TRBV30 to TRBJ1-2; no clear D gene. This CDR3 has 14 residues. Germline values: CDR1 GTSNPN, CDR2 SVGIG (reference sequence). V was shortened by 5 bases and J by 8 bases, with 21 bases between the two germline ends. CDR3 bases: TGTGCCTGGGTACCCGGAGGGCCCTCCAAAGGCTACACCTTC. Translating it yields CAWVPGGPSKGYTF.

The rearrangement joins TRBV7-9 to TRBJ2-1, with 7 bases aligning to TRBD1. V gave up 2 bases and J gave up 0 bases; unmatched junction bases: 10. This CDR3 has 18 residues. Germline V CDR1 and CDR2: SEHNR, FQNEAQ (reference sequence). The CDR3 DNA reads TGTGCCAGCAGCTTAAGGGGGACAGTGGGGGTCTCCTACAATGAGCAGTTCTTC. It is translated as CASSLRGTVGVSYNEQFF.

This chain links TRBV5-4 with TRBJ1-2, with a weak D call TRBD1 (6 bases). The germline V and J ends were trimmed by 0 bases and 5 bases, with 20 bases remaining between them. CDR1 and CDR2 from the germline V gene are SGHNT and YYREEE (reference sequence). There are 17 residues in the CDR3. Here the CDR3 reads CASSLGRTVEGTYGYTF. The CDR3 DNA sequence: TGTGCCAGCAGCTTGGGTCGGACAGTAGAAGGGACGTATGGCTACACCTTC.

This chain links TRBV27 with TRBJ1-6; maybe TRBD1 (6 bases). Germline V gene data show CDR1 as MNHEY and CDR2 as SMNVEV (reference sequence). The CDR3 loop spans 17 amino acids. Trimming took off 5 bases at V and 8 bases at J, with 22 bases between the two ends. The CDR3 is CASSLTFGQISHSPLHF. The CDR3 region has the DNA TGTGCCAGCAGTCTCACTTTCGGACAGATCTCCCATTCACCCCTCCACTTT.

This sequence joins TRBV30 and TRBJ2-3; perhaps TRBD2 as D (5 bases). The CDR3 runs to 17 residues. V was shortened by 1 base and J by 0 bases, with 17 bases between the two germline ends. Germline lookup yields CDR1 GTSNPN and CDR2 SVGIG (reference sequence). DNA for the CDR3: TGTGCCTGGAGTGCATTTGGACTCCGCGAGAGCACAGATACGCAGTATTTT. Protein product: CAWSAFGLRESTDTQYF.

This clone was found a few times. The chain couples TRBV5-6 to TRBJ1-2, with D hard to call. The germline gives CDR1 SGHDT, CDR2 YYEEEE. The CDR3 covers 13 residues. V gave up 2 bases and J gave up 8 bases, with 13 bases separating them. The CDR3 here is CASSFLTASGYTF. The CDR3 DNA reads TGTGCCAGCAGCTTCCTCACAGCAAGCGGCTACACCTTC.